These 10 T cell receptor beta chains were sequenced from one sample in a study of shared clonotypes between healthy human individuals. CD45RO-negative, CCR7-selected cells formed the naive CD8 fraction, which excluded terminally differentiated effector memory CD45RA+ cells. Assay: immunoSEQ multiplex PCR; the TCRdb copy retains only in-frame clones and omits some. Of about 2.2 million clones in the sample, 80% to 95% are singletons; the top ten hold more than 1.5%. The sample taken for sequencing was naive CD8+ T cells from PBMCs. The source is a young man in good health. Some clones in this sample may be carry-over from other donors' samples.

This sequence joins TRBV5-5 and TRBJ1-1; D not resolved. The CDR3 spans 14 residues. Germline V gives CDR1 SGHKS, CDR2 YYEKEE (reference sequence). Between the trimmed V and J ends, which lost 1 base and 0 bases, there was a span of 7 bases. CDR3 bases: TGTGCCAGCAGCTTGAATCTTGTGAACACTGAAGCTTTCTTT. It encodes CASSLNLVNTEAFF.

The chain couples TRBV19 to TRBJ1-1; D may be TRBD1 (5 bases). The CDR3 contains 13 residues. The V gene lost 5 bases and the J gene lost 2 bases, with 9 bases spanning the gap. Germline CDR1 and CDR2: LNHDA and SQIVND (reference sequence). CDR3 coding DNA: TGTGCCAGTAGTGGGGGTAGTAACACTGAAGCTTTCTTT. Amino acids: CASSGGSNTEAFF.

Comment on this clone: This specimen includes other DNA sequences encoding the same CDR3. The genes are TRBV7-6 and TRBJ2-1; 13 bases map to TRBD2. Germline CDR1 and CDR2: SGHVS and FNYEAQ. The CDR3 loop spans 17 amino acids. Losses at the gene ends were 5 bases for V and 0 bases for J; bases not matched to a gene: 4. CDR3 DNA: TGTGCCAGCAGCCCTTGGACTAGCGGGAGCTCCTACAATGAGCAGTTCTTC. Its protein is CASSPWTSGSSYNEQFF.

The chain uses TRBV6-5 and TRBJ1-4; 9 bases fit TRBD1. This CDR3 contains 16 residues. Germline V CDR1 and CDR2: MNHEY, SVGAGI. With 4 bases clipped from V and 6 bases from J, the junction kept 9 bases outside the gene matches. CDR3 bases: TGTGCCAGCAGTTCGTATCCGGGACAGGGCGATGAAAAACTGTTTTTT. It specifies CASSSYPGQGDEKLFF.

The chain couples TRBV4-3 to TRBJ2-7, with 8 bases lining up with TRBD2. The germline V gene encodes CDR1 LGHNA and CDR2 YSLEER. This CDR3 comprises 17 residues. The V segment lost 0 bases and the J segment 0 bases; nucleotides outside the gene matches: 7. CDR3 coding DNA: TGCGCCAGCAGCCAAGATCGGGAGGGGCGGAGCTCCTACGAGCAGTACTTC. Amino acids: CASSQDREGRSSYEQYF.

This sequence joins TRBV2 and TRBJ2-5, with TRBD1 matching 7 bases. The CDR3 has 14 amino acids. With 6 bases clipped from V and 4 bases from J, the junction kept 8 bases outside the gene matches. The V gene's germline CDR1 is SNHLY and CDR2 FYNNEI. The CDR3 bases are TGTGCCAGCAGAGAACCGGGACAGCTAGAGACCCAGTACTTC. Residues: CASREPGQLETQYF.

V and J are TRBV5-1 and TRBJ2-1; D is unresolved. The CDR3 is made up of 16 amino acids. Looked up from germline, CDR1 is SGHRS and CDR2 is YFSETQ. V was clipped by 0 bases and J by 2 bases, with 12 bases between them. For the CDR3, the DNA is TGCGCCAGCAGCTTGGGGTGGCCGGGCACCTACAATGAGCAGTTCTTC. This encodes CASSLGWPGTYNEQFF.

This chain links TRBV5-1 with TRBJ1-2; unclear D gene. The germline V gene encodes CDR1 SGHRS and CDR2 YFSETQ. V lost 1 base and J 5 bases, leaving 15 bases between the germline ends. CDR3 length equals 15 residues. Here the CDR3 reads CASSLRTRTWYGYTF. As DNA, the CDR3 is TGCGCCAGCAGCTTGCGAACGAGGACTTGGTATGGCTACACCTTC.

A single count supports this clone. This chain connects TRBV28 to TRBJ2-1, with D maybe TRBD1 (5 bases). This CDR3 comprises 16 residues. Germline V gives CDR1 MDHEN, CDR2 SYDVKM. Between the trimmed V and J ends, which lost 2 bases and 0 bases, there was a span of 11 bases. The CDR3 loop reads CASSLDRESSYNEQFF. The CDR3 coding sequence is TGTGCCAGCAGTTTAGACAGAGAGAGCTCCTACAATGAGCAGTTCTTC.

Only one count was recorded for this clone. The rearrangement uses TRBV11-2 and TRBJ2-1, with D unresolved. Between the trimmed V and J ends, which lost 2 bases and 10 bases, there was a span of 12 bases. CDR1 and CDR2 from the germline V gene are SGHAT and FQNNGV. This CDR3 has 13 residues. In DNA form, the CDR3 reads TGTGCCAGCAGCTTAATCCCCGGCACGGAGCAGTTCTTC. Residues: CASSLIPGTEQFF.